Described below is a single TCR beta chain sequence and its context. The V segment lost 6 bases and the J segment 6 bases; nucleotides outside the gene matches: 7. CDR1 and CDR2 (germline): SNHLY, FYNNEI. CDR3 length equals 15 residues. The sample originates from a study of blood T cell repertoires in COVID-19. About the study: The analysed material was cDNA or gDNA that came from T cells, B-cell-depleted T cells, or PBMCs.

Per the authors' pipeline: Researchers report that nucleated cell counts were estimated from reference gene primer amplification. The protocol was immunoSEQ multiplex PCR, while the TCRdb copy is restricted to in-frame clones and leaves out a portion. The V and J calls and clone size come from that table; D and trimming were worked out from the DNA. This repertoire shows 250,000 or so clones, 83% found once; its top ten account for more than 5%. Sequenced sample: peripheral blood. The source is a human donor in a cohort sampled during active COVID-19. The V call is TRBV2, the J call TRBJ1-5; 11 nucleotides match TRBD1. CDR3 nucleotides: TGTGCCAGCAGGAGGGAGGGGACAGGGGGTCAGCCCCAGCATTTT. Translating it yields CASRREGTGGQPQHF.